This TCR beta chain was identified in a study of beta chain features in type 1 diabetes. Regarding this clone: Its antigen is still unknown.

Germline V gene sequence: CDR1 MGHRA, CDR2 YSYEKL. V dropped 0 bases and J dropped 9 bases, with 15 bases sitting between them. The CDR3 totals 16 residues. Study-wide results and caveats: Type 1 diabetes patients had TCRB CDR3s that were shorter (moderately but significantly so) in all four CD4+ subsets.

The whole isolated RNA underwent reverse transcription, so sequencing captured expressed TCRB transcripts. Repertoires were generated with immunoSEQ multiplex PCR, while TCRdb's copy carries only in-frame clones and drops some. The sample carries fewer than 30,000 clones, about 70% recorded once. Only one heparinised blood draw was taken per donor, and its volume averaged about 120 mL. The specimen sequenced was Tregs from blood. The chain links TRBV4-1 to TRBJ1-6; a weak D match, TRBD1 (5 bases). This TCR was sampled from a middle-aged woman in good health. CDR3 coding DNA: TGCGCCAGCAGCCAAGATCGTAAAGGGGTGGGTTCACCCCTCCACTTT. It encodes CASSQDRKGVGSPLHF.